The 7 T cell receptor beta chains listed next were all sequenced from one sample in a study of chemoradiotherapy in HPV16-positive cancers. Here immunoSEQ multiplex PCR was the method, and the copy in TCRdb shows in-frame clones only, minus some. This sample has about 2,600 clones, with 88% found just once. The material sequenced was tumor tissue, taken from a patient who underwent chemoradiotherapy. Receptors were obtained from a human donor with HPV-associated anogenital cancer.

The chain couples TRBV29-1 to TRBJ1-2; weak D call: TRBD1 (6 bases). Trimming removed 4 bases from V and 8 bases from J, with 14 bases in between. Germline CDR1 SQVTM, CDR2 ANQGSEA. The CDR3 totals 12 residues. The CDR3 DNA sequence: TGCAGCGTTGCGGGGGCGGGAATCGGCTACACCTTC. This encodes CSVAGAGIGYTF.

The J gene is TRBJ1-5, the V gene TRBV25-1; 10 positions match TRBD1. V shed 4 bases and J 4 bases; nucleotides not matched to a gene: 7. Germline loops: CDR1 MGHDK, CDR2 SYGVNS. The CDR3 is made up of 16 amino acids. CDR3 in amino acids: CASSGPGQGMNQPQHF. The CDR3 DNA follows: TGTGCCAGCAGTGGTCCGGGACAGGGGATGAATCAGCCCCAGCATTTT. The full variable domain, completed using reference TRBV25-1 and TRBJ1-5, is EADIYQTPRYLVIGTGKKITLECSQTMGHDKMYWYQQDPGMELHLIHYSYGVNSTEKGDLSSESTVSRIRTEHFPLTLESARPSHTSQYLCASSGPGQGMNQPQHFGDGTRLSIL.

The rearrangement links TRBV5-1 to TRBJ1-1, with D possibly TRBD1 on 5 matching bases. There are 12 residues in the CDR3. Trimming shortened V by 6 bases and J by 6 bases, and 12 bases separated the two germline ends. The germline gives CDR1 SGHRS, CDR2 YFSETQ. CDR3 residues: CASTHSGAEAFF. In DNA form, the CDR3 reads TGCGCCAGCACGCATTCGGGGGCTGAAGCTTTCTTT.

J is TRBJ2-7 and V is TRBV5-6; 8 bases fit TRBD2. V gave up 2 bases and J gave up 7 bases; unmatched junction bases: 2. The germline V gene has CDR1 SGHDT and CDR2 YYEEEE. This CDR3 has 12 residues. The CDR3 nucleotides read TGTGCCAGCAGCTTTGCGGGAGGTGAGCAGTACGTC. Encoded protein: CASSFAGGEQYV.

V gene TRBV30 combines with J gene TRBJ1-1, with a weak D call TRBD1 (5 bases). V was shortened by 2 bases and J by 3 bases, with 22 bases between the two germline ends. This CDR3 has 17 residues. Germline V gives CDR1 GTSNPN, CDR2 SVGIG (reference sequence). The CDR3 nucleotides are TGTGCCTGGAGTACAAATTTGGTTTGGGGGGGTGACACTGAAGCTTTCTTT. Protein product: CAWSTNLVWGGDTEAFF.

The chain recombines TRBV7-9 with TRBJ2-2; TRBD2 matches 14 bases. With 5 bases clipped from V and 6 bases from J, the junction kept 8 bases outside the gene matches. CDR3 length equals 17 residues. In germline, CDR1 is SEHNR, CDR2 FQNEAQ (reference sequence). CDR3 nucleotides: TGTGCCAGCAGCGCGACCGGGACTAGCGGGAGCGCCGGGGAGCTGTTTTTT. Residues: CASSATGTSGSAGELFF.

V is TRBV6-6 and J is TRBJ2-5, with D hard to call. The CDR3 spans 14 residues. Per the germline V gene, CDR1 is MNHNY and CDR2 is SVGAGI (reference sequence). Trimming shortened V by 0 bases and J by 5 bases, and 10 bases separated the two germline ends. CDR3 sequence (DNA): TGTGCCAGCAGTTACTCGACCGCCAGCGAGACCCAGTACTTC. Translation gives CASSYSTASETQYF.